The 4 T cell receptor beta chains in this list originate from one sample, sequenced in a study of OX40 agonist ivuxolimab in advanced cancers. Method: immunoSEQ multiplex PCR; TCRdb's copy keeps in-frame clones and lacks some. The sample holds about 80,000 clones, 92% seen once. The starting material was CD4+ or CD8+ T cells sorted from blood, obtained in a trial of the OX40 agonist ivuxolimab. These receptors all stem from an adult with an advanced solid tumor such as melanoma, head and neck, liver or kidney cancer.

This clone occurred once. V is TRBV7-9 and J is TRBJ2-1; tentatively, D is TRBD1 or TRBD2 (6 bases each). The CDR3 has 18 residues. Trimming removed 4 bases from V and 2 bases from J, with 21 bases in between. The germline CDR1 and CDR2 sequences are SEHNR and FQNEAQ (reference sequence). CDR3 nucleotides: TGTGCCAGCAGCTCGGGGGTGCCAGGGGCCCGAGCCTACAATGAGCAGTTCTTC. Its translation: CASSSGVPGARAYNEQFF. Looking up the rest from reference TRBV7-9 and TRBJ2-1 gives the full variable domain: DTGVSQNPRHKITKRGQNVTFRCDPISEHNRLYWYRQTLGQGPEFLTYFQNEAQLEKSRLLSDRFSAERPKGSFSTLEIQRTEQGDSAMYLCASSSGVPGARAYNEQFFGPGTRLTVL.

The chain combines TRBV13 with TRBJ2-5; weak D call: TRBD1 (6 bases). V lost 2 bases to trimming and J lost 4 bases, with 11 bases between them. The CDR3 runs 14 residues. Germline V CDR1 and CDR2: PRHDT, FYEKMQ (reference sequence). CDR3 sequence (DNA): TGTGCCAGCAGCTTATCTCCAGGGGTAGAGACCCAGTACTTC. Protein sequence: CASSLSPGVETQYF. The full variable domain, completed using reference TRBV13 and TRBJ2-5, is AAGVIQSPRHLIKEKRETATLKCYPIPRHDTVYWYQQGPGQDPQFLISFYEKMQSDKGSIPDRFSAQQFSDYHSELNMSSLELGDSALYFCASSLSPGVETQYFGPGTRLLVL.

The chain links TRBV7-9 to TRBJ2-5; a weak D match, TRBD2 (6 bases). This CDR3 is built from 17 residues. Trimming shortened V by 1 base and J by 0 bases, and 15 bases separated the two germline ends. The germline CDR1 and CDR2 sequences are SEHNR and FQNEAQ (reference sequence). The CDR3 loop is CASSLGRLAVNQETQYF. The CDR3 region has the DNA TGTGCCAGCAGCTTAGGGAGATTAGCGGTGAACCAAGAGACCCAGTACTTC.

The J gene is TRBJ2-5, the V gene TRBV4-1; 12 bases agree with TRBD2. Germline CDR1 MGHRA, CDR2 YSYEKL. CDR3 length: 17 amino acids. V shed 0 bases and J 0 bases; nucleotides not matched to a gene: 2. The CDR3 loop is CASSQDGTSGYQETQYF. For the CDR3, the DNA is TGCGCCAGCAGCCAAGATGGGACTAGCGGGTACCAAGAGACCCAGTACTTC.